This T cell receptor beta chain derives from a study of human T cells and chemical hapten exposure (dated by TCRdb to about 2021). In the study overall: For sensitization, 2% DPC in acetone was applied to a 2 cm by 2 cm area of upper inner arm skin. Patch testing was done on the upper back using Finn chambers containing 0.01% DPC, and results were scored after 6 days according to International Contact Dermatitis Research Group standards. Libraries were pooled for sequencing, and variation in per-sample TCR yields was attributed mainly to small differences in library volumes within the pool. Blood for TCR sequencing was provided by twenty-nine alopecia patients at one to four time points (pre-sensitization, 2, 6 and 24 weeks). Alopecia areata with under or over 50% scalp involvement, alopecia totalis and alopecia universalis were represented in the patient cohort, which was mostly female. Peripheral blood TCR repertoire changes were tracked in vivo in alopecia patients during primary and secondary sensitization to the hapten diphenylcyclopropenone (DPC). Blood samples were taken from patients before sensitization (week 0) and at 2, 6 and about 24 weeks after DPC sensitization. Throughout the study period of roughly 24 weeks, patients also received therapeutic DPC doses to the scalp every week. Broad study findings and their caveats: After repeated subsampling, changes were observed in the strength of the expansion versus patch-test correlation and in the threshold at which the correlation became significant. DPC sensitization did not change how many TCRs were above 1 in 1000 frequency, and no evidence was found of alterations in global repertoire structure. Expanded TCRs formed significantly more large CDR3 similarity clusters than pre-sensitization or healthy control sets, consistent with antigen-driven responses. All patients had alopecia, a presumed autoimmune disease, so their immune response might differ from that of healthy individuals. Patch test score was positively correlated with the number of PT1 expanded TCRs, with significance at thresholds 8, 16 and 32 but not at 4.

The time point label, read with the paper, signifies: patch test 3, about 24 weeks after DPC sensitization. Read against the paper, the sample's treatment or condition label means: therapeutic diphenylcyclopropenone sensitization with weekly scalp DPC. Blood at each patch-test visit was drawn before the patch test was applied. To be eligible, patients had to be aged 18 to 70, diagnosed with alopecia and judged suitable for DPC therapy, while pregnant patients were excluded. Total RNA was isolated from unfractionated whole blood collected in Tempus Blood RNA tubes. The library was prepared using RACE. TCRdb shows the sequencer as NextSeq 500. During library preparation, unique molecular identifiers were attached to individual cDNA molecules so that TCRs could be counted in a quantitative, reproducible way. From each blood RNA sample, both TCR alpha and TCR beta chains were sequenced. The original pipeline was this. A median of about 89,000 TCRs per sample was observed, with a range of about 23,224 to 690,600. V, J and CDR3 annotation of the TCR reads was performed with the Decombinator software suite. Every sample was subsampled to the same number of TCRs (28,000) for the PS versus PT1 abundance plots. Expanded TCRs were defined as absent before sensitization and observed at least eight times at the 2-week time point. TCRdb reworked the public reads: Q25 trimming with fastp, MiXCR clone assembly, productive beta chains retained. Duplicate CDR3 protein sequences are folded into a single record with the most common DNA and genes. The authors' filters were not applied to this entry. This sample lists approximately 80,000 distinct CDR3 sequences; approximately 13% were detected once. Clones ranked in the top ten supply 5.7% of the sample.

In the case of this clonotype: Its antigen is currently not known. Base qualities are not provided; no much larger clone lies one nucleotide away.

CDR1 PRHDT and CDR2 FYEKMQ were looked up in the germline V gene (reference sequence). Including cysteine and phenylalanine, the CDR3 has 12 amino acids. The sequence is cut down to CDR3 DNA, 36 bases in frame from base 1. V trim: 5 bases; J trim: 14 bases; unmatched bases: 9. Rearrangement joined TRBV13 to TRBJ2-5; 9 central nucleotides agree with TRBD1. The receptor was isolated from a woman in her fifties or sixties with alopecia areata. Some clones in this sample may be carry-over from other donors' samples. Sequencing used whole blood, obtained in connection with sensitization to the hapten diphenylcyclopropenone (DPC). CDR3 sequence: CASSRWSGQGYF. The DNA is TGTGCCAGCAGCCGTTGGTCGGGACAGGGCTACTTC. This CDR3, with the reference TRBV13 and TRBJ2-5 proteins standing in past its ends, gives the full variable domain AAGVIQSPRHLIKEKRETATLKCYPIPRHDTVYWYQQGPGQDPQFLISFYEKMQSDKGSIPDRFSAQQFSDYHSELNMSSLELGDSALYFCASSRWSGQGYFGPGTRLLVL.